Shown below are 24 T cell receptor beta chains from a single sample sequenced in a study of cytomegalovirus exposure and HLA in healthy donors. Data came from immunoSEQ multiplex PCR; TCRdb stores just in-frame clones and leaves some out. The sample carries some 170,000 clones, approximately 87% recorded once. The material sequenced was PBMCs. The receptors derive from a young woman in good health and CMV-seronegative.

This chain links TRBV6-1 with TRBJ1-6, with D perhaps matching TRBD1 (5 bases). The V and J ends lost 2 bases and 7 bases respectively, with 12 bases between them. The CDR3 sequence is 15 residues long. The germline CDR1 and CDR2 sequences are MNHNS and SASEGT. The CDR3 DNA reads TGTGCCAGCAGTGAAAGCCAGGAGGGGAATTCACCCCTCCACTTT. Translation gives CASSESQEGNSPLHF.

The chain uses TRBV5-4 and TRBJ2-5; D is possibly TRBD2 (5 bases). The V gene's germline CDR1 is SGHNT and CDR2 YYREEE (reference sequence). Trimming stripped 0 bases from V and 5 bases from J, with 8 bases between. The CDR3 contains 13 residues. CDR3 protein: CASSLAGMETQYF. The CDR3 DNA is TGTGCCAGCAGCTTGGCCGGGATGGAGACCCAGTACTTC.

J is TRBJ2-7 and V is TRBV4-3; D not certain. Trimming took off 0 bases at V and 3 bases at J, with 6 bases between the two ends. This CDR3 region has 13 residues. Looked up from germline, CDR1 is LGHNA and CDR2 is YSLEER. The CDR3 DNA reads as TGCGCCAGCAGCCAAGATTATTACTACGAGCAGTACTTC. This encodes CASSQDYYYEQYF.

CDR3 DNA: TGTGCCAGCAGTGAAGATTTCGCTAGCGGGGGTCCGGAGACCCAGTACTTC. Protein sequence: CASSEDFASGGPETQYF. V gene TRBV2 combines with J gene TRBJ2-5, with 10 bases identical to TRBD2. From germline, CDR1 is SNHLY and CDR2 FYNNEI. CDR3 length: 17 residues. J lost 5 bases, V lost 1 base, and 10 bases had no gene match.

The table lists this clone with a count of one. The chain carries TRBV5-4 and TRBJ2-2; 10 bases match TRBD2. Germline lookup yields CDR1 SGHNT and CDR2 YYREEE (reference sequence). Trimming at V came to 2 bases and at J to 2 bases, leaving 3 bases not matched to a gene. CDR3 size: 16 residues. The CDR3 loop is CASSFRTSGNTGELFF. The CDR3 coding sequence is TGTGCCAGCAGCTTTCGGACTAGCGGAAACACCGGGGAGCTGTTTTTT.

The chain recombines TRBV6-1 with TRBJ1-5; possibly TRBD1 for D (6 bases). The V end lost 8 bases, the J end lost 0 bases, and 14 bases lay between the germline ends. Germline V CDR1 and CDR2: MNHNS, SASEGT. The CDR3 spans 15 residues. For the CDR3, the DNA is TGTGCCAGCGTACAGGGTTGGGATAGCAATCAGCCCCAGCATTTT. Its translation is CASVQGWDSNQPQHF.

CDR3 DNA sequence: TGTGCCAGTAGTACAAGGACAGGGGGGACTGAAGCTTTCTTT. This codes for CASSTRTGGTEAFF. V and J are TRBV19 and TRBJ1-1; 10 nucleotides match TRBD1. In germline, CDR1 is LNHDA, CDR2 SQIVND (reference sequence). The CDR3 spans 14 residues. J lost 5 bases, V lost 4 bases, and 4 bases had no gene match.

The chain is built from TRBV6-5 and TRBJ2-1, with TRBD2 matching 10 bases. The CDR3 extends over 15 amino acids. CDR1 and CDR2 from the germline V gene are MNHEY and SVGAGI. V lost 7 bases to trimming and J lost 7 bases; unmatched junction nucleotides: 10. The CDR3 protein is CASMGAGGRRNEQFF. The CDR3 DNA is TGTGCCAGCATGGGAGCGGGGGGGCGAAGAAATGAGCAGTTCTTC.

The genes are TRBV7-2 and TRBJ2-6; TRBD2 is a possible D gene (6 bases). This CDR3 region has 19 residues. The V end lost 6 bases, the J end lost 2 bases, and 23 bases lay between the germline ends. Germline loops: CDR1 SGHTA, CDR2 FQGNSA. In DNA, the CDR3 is TGTGCCAGCAGTCGGGGGTCCGTGTTTTGGGGCCCTGGGGCCAACGTCCTGACTTTC. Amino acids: CASSRGSVFWGPGANVLTF.

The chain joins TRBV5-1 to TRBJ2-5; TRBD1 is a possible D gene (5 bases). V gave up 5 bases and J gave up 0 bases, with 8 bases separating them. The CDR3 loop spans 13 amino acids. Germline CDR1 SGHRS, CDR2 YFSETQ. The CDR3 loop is CASRTEYQETQYF. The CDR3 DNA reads TGCGCCAGCAGGACAGAGTACCAAGAGACCCAGTACTTC.

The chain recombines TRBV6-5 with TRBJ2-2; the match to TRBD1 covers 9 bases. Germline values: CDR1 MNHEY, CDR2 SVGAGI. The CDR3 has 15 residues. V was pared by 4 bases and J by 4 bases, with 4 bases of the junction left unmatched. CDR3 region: CASSSGTGITGELFF. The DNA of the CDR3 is TGTGCCAGCAGTTCGGGGACAGGGATCACCGGGGAGCTGTTTTTT.

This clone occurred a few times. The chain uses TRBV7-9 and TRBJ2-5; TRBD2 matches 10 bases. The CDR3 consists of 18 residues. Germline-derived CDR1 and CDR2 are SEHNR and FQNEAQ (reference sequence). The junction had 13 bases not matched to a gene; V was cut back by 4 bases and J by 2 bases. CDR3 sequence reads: CASSSSSGGLVVQETQYF. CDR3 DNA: TGTGCCAGCAGCTCCTCTAGCGGGGGCTTGGTGGTTCAAGAGACCCAGTACTTC. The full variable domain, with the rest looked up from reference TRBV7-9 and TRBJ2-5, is DTGVSQNPRHKITKRGQNVTFRCDPISEHNRLYWYRQTLGQGPEFLTYFQNEAQLEKSRLLSDRFSAERPKGSFSTLEIQRTEQGDSAMYLCASSSSSGGLVVQETQYFGPGTRLLVL.

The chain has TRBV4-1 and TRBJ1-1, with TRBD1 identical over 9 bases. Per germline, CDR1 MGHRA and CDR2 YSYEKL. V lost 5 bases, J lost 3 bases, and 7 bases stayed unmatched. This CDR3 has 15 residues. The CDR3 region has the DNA TGCGCCAGCAGCAACAGGGGGCGCGAGGACACTGAAGCTTTCTTT. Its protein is CASSNRGREDTEAFF.

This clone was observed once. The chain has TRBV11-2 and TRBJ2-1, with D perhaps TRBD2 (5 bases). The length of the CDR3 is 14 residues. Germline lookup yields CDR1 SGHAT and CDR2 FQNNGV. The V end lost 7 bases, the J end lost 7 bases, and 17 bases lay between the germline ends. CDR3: CASNGPGLRNEQFF. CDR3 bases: TGTGCCAGCAATGGACCGGGGTTGAGGAATGAGCAGTTCTTC.

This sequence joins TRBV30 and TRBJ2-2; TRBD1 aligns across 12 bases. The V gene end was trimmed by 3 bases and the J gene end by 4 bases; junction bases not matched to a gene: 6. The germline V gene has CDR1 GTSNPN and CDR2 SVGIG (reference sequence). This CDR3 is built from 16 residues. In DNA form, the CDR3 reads TGTGCCTGGAGCACCGGGACAGGGGGCCCCACCGGGGAGCTGTTTTTT. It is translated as CAWSTGTGGPTGELFF.

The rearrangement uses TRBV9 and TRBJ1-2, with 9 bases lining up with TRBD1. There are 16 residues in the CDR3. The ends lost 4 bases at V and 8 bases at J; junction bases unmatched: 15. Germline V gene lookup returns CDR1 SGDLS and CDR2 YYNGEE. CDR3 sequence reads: CASSPWGQGDSGGYTF. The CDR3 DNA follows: TGTGCCAGCAGCCCATGGGGACAGGGAGATTCGGGAGGCTACACCTTC. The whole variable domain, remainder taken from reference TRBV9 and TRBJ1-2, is DSGVTQTPKHLITATGQRVTLRCSPRSGDLSVYWYQQSLDQGLQFLIQYYNGEERAKGNILERFSAQQFPDLHSELNLSSLELGDSALYFCASSPWGQGDSGGYTFGSGTRLTVV.

In nucleotides, the CDR3 is TGTGCCAGCAGCGGGTACAGGGGTCCGAACACTGAAGCTTTCTTT. It yields the protein CASSGYRGPNTEAFF. This chain connects TRBV7-8 to TRBJ1-1; 7 nucleotides align to TRBD1. Per germline, CDR1 SGHVS and CDR2 FQNEAQ. The CDR3 runs to 15 residues. Unmatched junction bases numbered 7, after V lost 5 bases and J lost 1 base.

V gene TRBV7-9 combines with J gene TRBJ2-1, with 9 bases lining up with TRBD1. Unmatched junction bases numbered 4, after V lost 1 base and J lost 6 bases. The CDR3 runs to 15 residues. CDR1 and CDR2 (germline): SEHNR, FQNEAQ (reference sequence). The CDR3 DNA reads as TGTGCCAGCAGCTTAGTACTGGGACAGGGCAATGAGCAGTTCTTC. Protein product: CASSLVLGQGNEQFF.

The CDR3 sequence: CASSLGTASYEQYF. CDR3 DNA: TGTGCCAGCAGCTTAGGGACAGCGTCCTACGAGCAGTACTTC. The chain recombines TRBV7-8 with TRBJ2-7; tentatively, D is TRBD1 (6 bases). Germline CDR1 SGHVS, CDR2 FQNEAQ. With 1 base removed from V and 1 base from J, the gap between germline ends came to 8 bases. CDR3 length: 14 residues.

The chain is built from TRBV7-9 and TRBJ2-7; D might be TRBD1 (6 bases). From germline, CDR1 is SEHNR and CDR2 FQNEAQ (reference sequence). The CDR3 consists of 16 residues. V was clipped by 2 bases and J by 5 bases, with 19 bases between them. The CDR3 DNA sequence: TGTGCCAGCAGCTTAACAGGGAACGGGGACGTCCACGAGCAGTACTTC. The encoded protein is CASSLTGNGDVHEQYF.

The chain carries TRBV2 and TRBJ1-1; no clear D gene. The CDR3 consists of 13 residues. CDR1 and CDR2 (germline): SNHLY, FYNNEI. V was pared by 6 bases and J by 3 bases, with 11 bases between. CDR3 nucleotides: TGTGCCAGCAGGGTGGAGACGGACACTGAAGCTTTCTTT. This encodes CASRVETDTEAFF.

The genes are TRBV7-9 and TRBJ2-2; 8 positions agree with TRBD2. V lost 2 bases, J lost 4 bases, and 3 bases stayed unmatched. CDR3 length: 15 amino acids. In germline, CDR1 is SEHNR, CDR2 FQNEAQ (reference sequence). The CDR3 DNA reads TGTGCCAGCAGCTTACTTAGCGGGGCCACCGGGGAGCTGTTTTTT. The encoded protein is CASSLLSGATGELFF.

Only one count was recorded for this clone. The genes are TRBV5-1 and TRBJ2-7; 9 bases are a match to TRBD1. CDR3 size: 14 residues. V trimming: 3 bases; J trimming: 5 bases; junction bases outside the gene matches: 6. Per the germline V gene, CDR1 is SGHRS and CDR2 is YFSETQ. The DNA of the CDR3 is TGCGCCAGCAGCTCTCGGGACAGGGTACACGAGCAGTACTTC. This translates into CASSSRDRVHEQYF.

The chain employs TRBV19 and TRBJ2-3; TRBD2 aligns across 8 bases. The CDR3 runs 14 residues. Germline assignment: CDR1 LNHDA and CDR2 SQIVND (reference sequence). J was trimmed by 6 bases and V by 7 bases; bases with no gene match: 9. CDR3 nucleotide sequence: TGTGCCAGTATTTCCGGGGGGGCCGGGGATACGCAGTATTTT. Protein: CASISGGAGDTQYF. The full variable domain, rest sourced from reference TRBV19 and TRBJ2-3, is DGGITQSPKYLFRKEGQNVTLSCEQNLNHDAMYWYRQDPGQGLRLIYYSQIVNDFQKGDIAEGYSVSREKKESFPLTVTSAQKNPTAFYLCASISGGAGDTQYFGPGTRLTVL.